This entry concerns a single TCR beta chain. The antigen remains undetermined. The record originates from a study of T cells in narcolepsy. Study findings and constraints: No autoreactive T cell clone sequences appeared in some memory CD4+ repertoires.

Sequenced by immunoSEQ multiplex PCR; TCRdb stores in-frame clones only, minus some. The table lists 12,000 or so clones, around 94% of them singletons. V lost 8 bases to trimming and J lost 0 bases, with 13 bases between them. The length of the CDR3 is 14 residues. The germline CDR1 and CDR2 sequences are KGHSH and LQKENI. The source of this sequence is a human donor with narcolepsy. The source material was CD45RA- memory CD4+ T cells from PBMCs. The V call is TRBV18, the J call TRBJ1-2; D may be TRBD1 (6 bases). The CDR3 DNA sequence: TGTGCCAGCGTCTTGGACAGTTCTAACTATGGCTACACCTTC. This codes for CASVLDSSNYGYTF.